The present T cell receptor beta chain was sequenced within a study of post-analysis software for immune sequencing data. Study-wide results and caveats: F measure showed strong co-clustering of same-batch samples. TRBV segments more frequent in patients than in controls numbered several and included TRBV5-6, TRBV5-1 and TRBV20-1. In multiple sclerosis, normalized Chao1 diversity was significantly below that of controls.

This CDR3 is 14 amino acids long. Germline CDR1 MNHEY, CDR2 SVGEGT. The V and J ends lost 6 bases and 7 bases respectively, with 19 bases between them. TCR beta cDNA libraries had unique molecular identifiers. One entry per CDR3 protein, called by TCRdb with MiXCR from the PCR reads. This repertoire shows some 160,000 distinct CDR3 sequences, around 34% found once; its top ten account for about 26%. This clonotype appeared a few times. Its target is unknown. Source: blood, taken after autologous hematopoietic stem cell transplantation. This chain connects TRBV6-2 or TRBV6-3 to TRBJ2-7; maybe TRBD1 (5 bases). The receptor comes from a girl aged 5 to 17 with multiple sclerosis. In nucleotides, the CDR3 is TGTGCCAGCAGCCCCCGGCAGGGTTTGAGGGAGCAGTACTTC. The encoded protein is CASSPRQGLREQYF.